What follows are 8 T cell receptor beta chains derived from one specimen sequenced in a study of early T cells in non-severe SARS-CoV-2 infection (dated by TCRdb to the early 2020s). Receptor amplification or capture employed 5' RACE. These reads were obtained on a NextSeq 500. In TCRdb, the public reads were trimmed at Q25 with fastp and aligned with MiXCR, with productive beta chains retained. Every entry covers one CDR3 protein and lists the most common genes and DNA from its rows. The sample yields some 34,000 distinct CDR3 sequences; about 9.3% were counted once. The ten largest clones capture less than 15% of the sample. The sequencing input was whole blood. The receptor set was obtained from an adult who was a healthcare worker with PCR-confirmed SARS-CoV-2 infection or an uninfected control (not recorded which).

This clonotype was counted many times. The gene calls are TRBV6-5 and TRBJ2-7, with no clear D. V was cut by 0 bases and J by 6 bases, with 12 bases left in between. Germline CDR1 and CDR2: MNHEY and SVGAGI. This CDR3 spans 14 amino acids. Here the CDR3 DNA reads TGTGCCAGCAGTTACTCTCTAGATACTGGCGAGCAGTACTTC. This sequence encodes CASSYSLDTGEQYF.

This clonotype appeared a few times. The chain combines TRBV7-9 with TRBJ1-1; tentatively, D is TRBD1 (5 bases). CDR1 is SEHNR and CDR2 is FQNEAQ in the germline V gene (reference sequence). With 3 bases removed from V and 4 bases from J, the gap between germline ends came to 9 bases. CDR3 length equals 13 residues. The CDR3 DNA is TGTGCCAGCAGCTTGACAGTGTTCACTGAAGCTTTCTTT. Residues: CASSLTVFTEAFF.

This clonotype is deemed medium-sized (0.01 to 0.1%). The chain employs TRBV20-1 and TRBJ1-4; D possibly corresponds to TRBD1 (5 bases). Between the trimmed V and J ends, which lost 6 bases and 10 bases, there was a span of 21 bases. Germline V gives CDR1 DFQATT, CDR2 SNEGSKA (reference sequence). This CDR3 region has 14 residues. The chain's CDR3 is CSAPGRGDAGKLFF. In DNA, the CDR3 is TGCAGTGCCCCAGGTCGGGGGGATGCGGGAAAACTGTTTTTT.

This clonotype was seen a few times. This chain uses TRBV2 with TRBJ2-3; 7 bases are shared with TRBD1. V lost 7 bases to trimming and J lost 2 bases; unmatched junction nucleotides: 6. CDR3 size: 14 residues. The germline gives CDR1 SNHLY, CDR2 FYNNEI. The CDR3 nucleotides read TGTGCCAGCAAGAACAGGGGTTTCACAGATACGCAGTATTTT. This codes for CASKNRGFTDTQYF.

This clonotype was recorded many times. V is TRBV11-2 and J is TRBJ1-2; D ambiguous. The V end was cut by 6 bases, the J end by 5 bases, with 16 bases between. The CDR3 length is 14 residues. Per the germline V gene, CDR1 is SGHAT and CDR2 is FQNNGV. CDR3 DNA: TGTGCCAGCAGTCTTAGTGGGAGACTTTATGGCTACACCTTC. Translating it yields CASSLSGRLYGYTF.

This clonotype was counted at least ten times. The chain carries TRBV7-8 and TRBJ1-2; D is perhaps TRBD1 (5 bases). Germline CDR1 and CDR2: SGHVS and FQNEAQ. This CDR3 comprises 16 residues. V was shortened by 2 bases and J by 7 bases, with 20 bases between the two germline ends. CDR3 residues: CASSLFQGGQRGGYTF. CDR3 coding DNA: TGTGCCAGCAGCTTATTTCAGGGTGGGCAACGTGGTGGCTACACCTTC.

This clonotype was seen only a few times. This chain uses TRBV7-2 with TRBJ1-1; possible D gene TRBD1, 6 bases. The CDR3 is 14 residues long. Trimming took off 3 bases at V and 0 bases at J, with 8 bases between the two ends. CDR1 and CDR2 (germline): SGHTA, FQGNSA. CDR3 sequence: CASSLGGMNTEAFF. In DNA form, the CDR3 reads TGTGCCAGCAGCTTGGGGGGCATGAACACTGAAGCTTTCTTT.

In this sample, this clonotype turned up many times. The chain links TRBV5-1 to TRBJ1-5, with a tentative D call TRBD1 (6 bases). The CDR3 has 14 amino acids. The germline V and J ends were trimmed by 4 bases and 5 bases, with 13 bases remaining between them. CDR1 and CDR2 (germline): SGHRS, YFSETQ. CDR3 DNA: TGCGCCAGCAGCCCCGACAGGCCCGATCAGCCCCAGCATTTT. Protein product: CASSPDRPDQPQHF.